This T cell receptor (beta chain) is drawn from a study of T cells in Graves' hyperthyroidism and ophthalmopathy (dated by TCRdb to about 2019). A note on the overall study: Peripheral blood was sampled at the time of initial diagnosis, prior to any treatment. TCR V-J signatures able to tell the groups apart were searched for in a discovery cohort of 90 to 100 patients, of whom more than 40 had Graves' ophthalmopathy and 57 had stable Graves' hyperthyroidism. Prospective prediction of ophthalmopathy was tested in an independent validation cohort consisting of roughly 20 hyperthyroidism patients and around 16 patients who later progressed to ophthalmopathy. For training and testing, the 80 to 100 patients in the discovery cohort were randomly divided in a 7:3 ratio. Thyroid tissue and blood T-cell repertoires from roughly 6 Graves' hyperthyroidism patients were also compared in the study. After sampling, hyperthyroidism patients received methimazole starting at 30 mg daily, and ophthalmopathy patients received high-dose intravenous methylprednisolone. TCR Vbeta CDR3 sequencing of some 140 peripheral blood samples (43 ophthalmopathy, approximately 80 hyperthyroidism and some 17 progressor patients) is reported in the paper.

TCR beta CDR3 regions were amplified from RNA transcripts. The first round of RT-PCR for the TCR CDR3 was performed with the HTBI primer set and the Qiagen OneStep RT-PCR kit. Libraries were constructed in a second round of multiplex PCR, after which size selection and purification were performed. Libraries were sequenced paired-end with 100 bp reads on an Illumina HiSeq2000. The authors' pipeline ran thus. SOAPnuke was used to process the raw data, removing reads that contained adapters or uncalled bases, had a mean Phred below 15, or lacked an exact match to the constant primer or identifier. COPE v1.2.5 was used to merge high-quality paired reads, and clonotypes were defined as unique nucleotide sequences. MiTCR v1.1 was used to align clonotypes to the IMGT TRBV, TRBD and TRBJ reference segments. Only V-J combinations with frequency above 0.0001, covering 99% to 99.2% of repertoires, were analysed. A TCS score was defined as the ratio of F50 (clonal expansion) to E x V (chaos), with BLOSUM62-based TCRdist applied between CDR3 peptides within each V-J. Welch's t-statistics and random forest reduced around 510 V-J features to fewer than 15, which were used in a naive Bayes classifier (R e1071). TCRdb trimmed public reads at Q25 via fastp, called clones via MiXCR and kept in-frame beta chains. When rows share a CDR3 protein, they turn into one entry using the most common DNA and genes. The V and J calls and clone size come from TCRdb's table, not from the authors' own analysis. This sample comprises about 560,000 distinct CDR3 sequences, 16% of them detected only once. Jointly, the top ten make up 18% of the sample.

This clonotype was recorded at least ten times. Its antigen is currently not known. Base quality data are lacking; no much larger clone is found one base away. V sheds 7 bases and J sheds 4 bases, leaving 10 bases between their ends. Including cysteine and phenylalanine, the CDR3 has 11 amino acids. Only CDR3 DNA remains: 33 bases, in frame from the first base. The germline V gene (reference sequence) sets CDR1 to DFQATT and CDR2 to SNEGSKA. Study-wide findings and limitations: No statistical method was used to fix the sample size in advance, and group allocation was not hidden from the investigators. In validation, the model predicted progression to ophthalmopathy a median of about 6.5 months before onset, with over 55% sensitivity and almost 75% specificity. Blood samples also contained most of the expanded thyroid clonotypes (frequency above 0.001), which suggests that blood repertoires may reflect thyroid immune responses. A 13 V-J signature model separated ophthalmopathy from stable hyperthyroidism, with around 88% sensitivity and around 84% specificity in cross-validation and 80%/75% in testing.

A patient counted as having stable Graves' hyperthyroidism if no progression to ophthalmopathy occurred over 18 months of follow-up. The hyperthyroidism patients were between 18 and 65 years old and newly diagnosed, with a disease duration of less than 2 months. Any patient with an uncontrolled infection, another autoimmune disease, pregnancy or lactation was excluded. Diagnoses relied on clinical symptoms, serum thyroxine and TRAb, thyroid ultrasound and orbital computed tomography. Ficoll-Paque density gradient centrifugation was used to isolate PBMCs from 8.5 to 10 ml of fresh peripheral blood. Total RNA was extracted with Trizol reagent, and quality was checked on an Agilent 2100 Bioanalyzer.

The sequencing sample was made of blood. The sequence was collected from a woman between 18 and 30 years old with Graves' hyperthyroidism. The sequence is built from TRBV20-1 and TRBJ1-1, and the D gene may be TRBD1, 6 bases matching. The nucleotides are TGCAGTGGTGTAGGGGGCACTGAAGCTTTCTTT. Protein translation: CSGVGGTEAFF.